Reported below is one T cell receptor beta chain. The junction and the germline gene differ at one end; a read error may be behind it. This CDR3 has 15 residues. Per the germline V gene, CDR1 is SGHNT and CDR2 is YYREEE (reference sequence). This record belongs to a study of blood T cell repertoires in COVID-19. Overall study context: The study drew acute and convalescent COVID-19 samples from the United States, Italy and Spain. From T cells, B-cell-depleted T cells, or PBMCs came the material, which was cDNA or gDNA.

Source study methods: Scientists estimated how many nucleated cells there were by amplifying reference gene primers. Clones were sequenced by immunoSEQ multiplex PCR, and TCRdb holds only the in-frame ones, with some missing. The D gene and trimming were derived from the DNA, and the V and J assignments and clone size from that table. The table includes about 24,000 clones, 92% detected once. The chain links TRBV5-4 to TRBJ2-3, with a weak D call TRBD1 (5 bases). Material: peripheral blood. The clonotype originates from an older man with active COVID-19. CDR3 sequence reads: CASNLARAPTDTQYF. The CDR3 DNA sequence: TGTGCCAGCAACTTGGCCAGGGCCCCGACAGATACGCAGTATTTT.